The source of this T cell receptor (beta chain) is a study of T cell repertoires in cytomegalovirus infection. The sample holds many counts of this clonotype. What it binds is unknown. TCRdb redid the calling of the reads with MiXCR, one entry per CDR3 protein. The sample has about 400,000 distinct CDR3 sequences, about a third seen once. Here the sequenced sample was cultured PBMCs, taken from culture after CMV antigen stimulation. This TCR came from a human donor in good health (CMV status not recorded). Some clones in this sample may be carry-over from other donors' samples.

The CDR3 reads CASSSLAGVTDTQYF. The DNA for the CDR3 is TGTGCCAGCAGCTCTCTAGCGGGAGTCACAGATACGCAGTATTTT. J is TRBJ2-3 and V is TRBV7-2; 10 bases are shared with TRBD2. Germline V gene lookup returns CDR1 SGHTA and CDR2 FQGNSA. V was pared by 4 bases and J by 2 bases, with 3 bases of the junction left unmatched. This CDR3 region has 15 residues.